The next 10 T cell receptor beta chains were all read from a single sample in a study of blood T cell repertoires in COVID-19. Sequencing was performed with immunoSEQ multiplex PCR; in TCRdb, only in-frame clones are kept and a portion is missing. The sample has more than 200,000 clones, approximately 91% seen once. Sequencing was done on a sample of peripheral blood. All receptors come from a woman aged 40 to 50 who had recovered from COVID-19.

The table lists this clone with a few counts. V is TRBV7-2 and J is TRBJ1-2, with 9 bases that match TRBD1. The junction had 8 bases not matched to a gene; V was cut back by 5 bases and J by 1 base. CDR3 length: 16 residues. Germline V CDR1 and CDR2: SGHTA, FQGNSA. CDR3 loop: CASSGTGGGSNYGYTF. Here the CDR3 DNA reads TGTGCCAGCAGCGGTACAGGGGGCGGAAGTAACTATGGCTACACCTTC.

V gene TRBV6-5 combines with J gene TRBJ1-5, with D possibly TRBD1 on 6 matching bases. The CDR3 has 13 amino acids. Trimming left V 5 bases short and J 3 bases short, with 8 bases between. Germline V gene data show CDR1 as MNHEY and CDR2 as SVGAGI. CDR3 in DNA: TGTGCCAGCAGTACAGGGAACAATCAGCCCCAGCATTTT. Translating gives CASSTGNNQPQHF.

This clone was recorded once. The chain recombines TRBV6-1 with TRBJ2-2; the match to TRBD2 covers 9 bases. J gave up 1 base and V 4 bases, and 4 bases lay outside the gene matches. The CDR3 sequence is 16 residues long. Germline V gene sequence: CDR1 MNHNS, CDR2 SASEGT. The CDR3 sequence: CASSAQLAGNTGELFF. CDR3 bases: TGTGCCAGCAGTGCCCAACTAGCGGGGAACACCGGGGAGCTGTTTTTT.

This chain uses TRBV9 with TRBJ2-7; D may be TRBD1 (6 bases). Looked up from germline, CDR1 is SGDLS and CDR2 is YYNGEE. V lost 3 bases and J lost 9, with 16 bases in between. The CDR3 has 13 amino acids. CDR3 in amino acids: CASSERTEHRQYF. The CDR3 DNA reads as TGTGCCAGCAGCGAGAGGACAGAACATAGGCAGTACTTC.

This chain joins TRBV11-3 and TRBJ2-7; TRBD2 is a possible D gene (6 bases). This CDR3 is 15 amino acids long. V shed 5 bases and J shed 2 bases, with 16 bases lying between them. Germline values: CDR1 SGHNT, CDR2 YENEEA. CDR3 DNA sequence: TGTGCCAGCAGCCTTAGCGGTTCTCTCCCCTACGAGCAGTACTTC. Translation gives CASSLSGSLPYEQYF.

This chain uses TRBV4-3 with TRBJ2-3; 8 bases map to TRBD2. The V gene's germline CDR1 is LGHNA and CDR2 YSLEER. The CDR3 sequence is 17 residues long. V lost 1 base, J lost 3 bases, and 9 bases stayed unmatched. CDR3 DNA: TGCGCCAGCAGCCAAGGCCCCGTAGCGGGGTTAACAGATACGCAGTATTTT. It translates to CASSQGPVAGLTDTQYF.

This chain links TRBV19 with TRBJ1-5; 8 nucleotides match TRBD1. The trim removed 7 bases at V and 1 base at J, leaving 15 bases unmatched. Germline loops: CDR1 LNHDA, CDR2 SQIVND (reference sequence). The CDR3 totals 18 residues. Here the CDR3 reads CASTRSLAGTGSNQPQHF. CDR3 coding DNA: TGTGCCAGTACCCGGTCACTCGCCGGGACAGGCAGCAATCAGCCCCAGCATTTT.

This chain connects TRBV4-3 to TRBJ2-2; 10 bases are a match to TRBD1. V dropped 5 bases and J dropped 5; count of bases not matched to a gene: 5. Germline values: CDR1 LGHNA, CDR2 YSLEER. CDR3 size: 15 residues. CDR3 loop: CASSVGQGGTGELFF. Written as DNA, the CDR3 is TGCGCCAGCAGCGTTGGACAGGGGGGGACCGGGGAGCTGTTTTTT.

The chain carries TRBV9 and TRBJ2-7; D possibly corresponds to TRBD1 (6 bases). This CDR3 is built from 14 residues. Trimming pared 0 bases from V and 3 bases from J, leaving 10 bases between. Germline V gene data show CDR1 as SGDLS and CDR2 as YYNGEE. CDR3 in DNA: TGTGCCAGCAGCGTAGGCTGGACAGACTACGAGCAGTACTTC. Protein: CASSVGWTDYEQYF.

This clone was seen once. The chain carries TRBV10-3 and TRBJ1-2; a weak D match, TRBD1 (6 bases). The V and J ends lost 7 bases and 2 bases respectively, with 14 bases between them. Germline V CDR1 and CDR2: ENHRY, SYGVKD. The CDR3 extends over 14 amino acids. CDR3 nucleotide sequence: TGTGCCATCACTGCCGACAGGACCAACTATGGCTACACCTTC. Residues: CAITADRTNYGYTF.